This record concerns one T cell receptor beta chain sequence. Germline lookup yields CDR1 SGHAT and CDR2 FQNNGV. The CDR3 runs to 14 residues. The V end was cut by 11 bases, the J end by 3 bases, with 19 bases between. The data were taken from a study of OX40 agonist ivuxolimab in advanced cancers. Assay: immunoSEQ multiplex PCR; the TCRdb copy retains only in-frame clones and omits some. The data show 50,000 to 75,000 clones, with around 83% seen just once and less than 3.5% held by the top ten. V usage is TRBV11-2 and J usage is TRBJ1-1; a weak D match, TRBD1 (5 bases). The input for sequencing was CD4+ or CD8+ T cells sorted from blood, taken in a trial of the OX40 agonist ivuxolimab. The sequence was collected from an adult with an advanced solid tumor such as melanoma, head and neck, liver or kidney cancer. CDR3 coding DNA: TGTGCCGAGAAGAAGGTTGGGGCAGACACTGAAGCTTTCTTT. As protein: CAEKKVGADTEAFF.